The clone carrying this TCR beta chain has a count of ten or more. The antigen is unknown. These data belong to a study of CD8 T cells in ankylosing spondylitis. Overall study results and limits: About 8 highly homologous variants made up a TCR beta motif, and this motif appeared characteristic of ankylosing spondylitis blood.

The CDR3 covers 16 residues. V shed 3 bases and J 4 bases; nucleotides not matched to a gene: 8. CDR1 is SGDLS, CDR2 YYNGEE, per germline. Using quantitative 5'-RACE with molecular barcodes, the authors made TCR beta libraries. In TCRdb, the 5' RACE reads were re-called with MiXCR into one record per CDR3 protein. The table has around 890,000 distinct CDR3 sequences, 12% seen once. V is TRBV9 and J is TRBJ1-5, with TRBD1 matching over 9 bases. The receptor was derived from a male donor with ankylosing spondylitis. What was sequenced was blood, either unsorted or a sorted T cell fraction (not recorded which). The CDR3 coding sequence is TGTGCCAGCAGCGGAGGTGGACAGGGGCTAAATCAGCCCCAGCATTTT. It is translated as CASSGGGQGLNQPQHF.